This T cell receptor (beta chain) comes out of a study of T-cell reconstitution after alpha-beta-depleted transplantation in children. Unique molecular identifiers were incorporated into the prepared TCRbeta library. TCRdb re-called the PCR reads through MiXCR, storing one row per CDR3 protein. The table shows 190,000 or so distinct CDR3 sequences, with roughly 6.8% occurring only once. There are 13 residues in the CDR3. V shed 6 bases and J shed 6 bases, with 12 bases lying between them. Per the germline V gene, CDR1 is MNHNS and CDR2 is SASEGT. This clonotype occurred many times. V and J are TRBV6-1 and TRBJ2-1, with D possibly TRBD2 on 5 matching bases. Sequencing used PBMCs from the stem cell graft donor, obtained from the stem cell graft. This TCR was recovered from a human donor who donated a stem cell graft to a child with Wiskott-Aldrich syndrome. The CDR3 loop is CASRLAGFNEQFF. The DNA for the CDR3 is TGTGCCAGCAGGCTAGCAGGTTTCAATGAGCAGTTCTTC.